This TCR beta chain came from a study of T cell changes during pregnancy in multiple sclerosis. Data came from immunoSEQ multiplex PCR; TCRdb stores just in-frame clones and leaves some out. The table records 85,000 to 120,000 clones, approximately 90% of them present only once. The CDR3 length is 12 residues. Trimming pared 5 bases from V and 6 bases from J, leaving 8 bases between. The germline V gene encodes CDR1 MNHNS and CDR2 SASEGT. The chain joins TRBV6-1 to TRBJ1-5; D is uncertain. The sequencing here drew on peripheral blood, taken after pregnancy. This receptor was taken from a female donor with multiple sclerosis, enrolled in a pregnancy study. CDR3 sequence: CASSFRVQPQHF. For the CDR3, the DNA is TGTGCCAGCAGTTTCCGGGTTCAGCCCCAGCATTTT.